What follows are 29 T cell receptor beta chains derived from one specimen sequenced in a study of T-cell memory formation after mild COVID-19. In TCRdb, the 5' RACE reads were re-called with MiXCR into one record per CDR3 protein. Of some 120,000 distinct CDR3 sequences detected, roughly 15% appear once; the ten largest clones hold approximately 15%. Sequencing used PBMCs or a T cell subset sorted from them (not recorded which). The receptor source for this set is an adult woman who had mild COVID-19 (a few samples of this study predate the infection). Cell type and time point are not known.

Ten or more counts support this clonotype. J is TRBJ2-1 and V is TRBV27, with TRBD2 matching 12 bases. The V gene's germline CDR1 is MNHEY and CDR2 SMNVEV (reference sequence). CDR3 length: 14 amino acids. J was trimmed by 6 bases and V by 6 bases; bases with no gene match: 3. This CDR3 reads CASRGLAGTNEQFF. The CDR3 coding sequence is TGTGCCAGCAGAGGACTAGCGGGGACCAATGAGCAGTTCTTC.

This rearrangement joins TRBV29-1 to TRBJ2-6; perhaps TRBD2 as D (7 bases). Germline CDR1 is SQVTM and CDR2 is ANQGSEA. The CDR3 consists of 17 residues. Trimming removed 7 bases at V and 0 bases at J, with 19 bases between. The CDR3, as DNA: TGCAGCGCCCGGGGGGCAGGTCGAAGCTCTGGGGCCAACGTCCTGACTTTC. Encoded protein: CSARGAGRSSGANVLTF.

This sequence joins TRBV15 and TRBJ1-4; D might be TRBD1 (6 bases). CDR3 length: 17 amino acids. Germline CDR1 and CDR2: LNHNV and YYDKDF (reference sequence). V was shortened by 1 base and J by 7 bases, with 19 bases between the two germline ends. The CDR3 reads CATSRVGWQGMSEKLFF. CDR3 coding DNA: TGTGCCACCAGCAGAGTTGGGTGGCAGGGGATGTCTGAAAAACTGTTTTTT.

The V call is TRBV4-1, the J call TRBJ2-7, with D possibly called TRBD1 or TRBD2 (5 bases each). The CDR3 has 16 amino acids. Germline loops: CDR1 MGHRA, CDR2 YSYEKL. Trimming took off 0 bases at V and 2 bases at J, with 14 bases between the two ends. In nucleotides, the CDR3 is TGCGCCAGCAGCCAAGAAGGGCAGGGAGTCCCCTACGAGCAGTACTTC. It is translated as CASSQEGQGVPYEQYF.

The rearrangement joins TRBV7-9 to TRBJ2-7; a possible D gene is TRBD2 (6 bases). Trimming took off 1 base at V and 2 bases at J, with 12 bases between the two ends. CDR1 is SEHNR, CDR2 FQNEAQ, per germline (reference sequence). The CDR3 consists of 15 residues. The DNA of the CDR3 is TGTGCCAGCAGCTTAGAGACTAGATCGGCCTACGAGCAGTACTTC. Translating it yields CASSLETRSAYEQYF. The variable domain in full, completed from reference TRBV7-9 and TRBJ2-7, reads DTGVSQNPRHKITKRGQNVTFRCDPISEHNRLYWYRQTLGQGPEFLTYFQNEAQLEKSRLLSDRFSAERPKGSFSTLEIQRTEQGDSAMYLCASSLETRSAYEQYFGPGTRLTVT.

In its sample, this clonotype was seen a few times. The chain combines TRBV20-1 with TRBJ1-1; no firm D call. This CDR3 has 12 residues. Germline assignment: CDR1 DFQATT and CDR2 SNEGSKA (reference sequence). Trimming removed 2 bases from V and 0 bases from J, with 4 bases in between. The CDR3 spells CSARLMNTEAFF. The CDR3 coding sequence is TGCAGTGCTAGACTGATGAACACTGAAGCTTTCTTT.

This clonotype turned up a few times. This chain connects TRBV4-3 to TRBJ2-3, with D tentatively TRBD1 or TRBD2 (5 bases each). Trimming took off 2 bases at V and 1 base at J, with 13 bases between the two ends. The germline V gene has CDR1 LGHNA and CDR2 YSLEER. The CDR3 loop spans 16 amino acids. This CDR3 reads CASSQILGGGTDTQYF. The CDR3 DNA sequence: TGCGCCAGCAGCCAAATCCTTGGGGGAGGCACAGATACGCAGTATTTT.

About this clonotype itself: At one end, the junction sequence differs from germline, possibly due to a read error. The V and J genes are TRBV7-8 and TRBJ2-7, with D unresolved. The length of the CDR3 is 12 residues. The V gene's germline CDR1 is SGHVS and CDR2 FQNEAQ. The chain's CDR3 is CASSLVPGEEYF. The CDR3 DNA reads as TGTGCCAGCAGCTTAGTTCCAGGCGAGGAGTACTTC. The full variable domain, in which reference TRBV7-8 and TRBJ2-7 provide the parts outside the CDR3, is GAGVSQSPRYKVAKRGQDVALRCDPISGHVSLFWYQQALGQGPEFLTYFQNEAQLDKSGLPSDRFFAERPEGSVSTLKIQRTQQEDSAVYLCASSLVPGEEYFGPGTRLTVT.

This clonotype appeared a few times. The rearrangement links TRBV3-1 to TRBJ2-7; 7 nucleotides match TRBD1. The V gene's germline CDR1 is LGHDT and CDR2 YNNKEL (reference sequence). After removal of 1 base from V and 5 bases from J, the junction contained 8 bases not matched to a gene. The CDR3 length is 15 residues. The CDR3 here is CASSQGRGRGNEQYF. In DNA form, the CDR3 reads TGTGCCAGCAGCCAAGGACGGGGCAGGGGGAACGAGCAGTACTTC.

About this clonotype: At one boundary the junction diverges from the germline segment, which might be a read error. The chain couples TRBV9 to TRBJ1-3; no definite D call. Per the germline V gene, CDR1 is SGDLS and CDR2 is YYNGEE. The CDR3 consists of 13 residues. Here the CDR3 reads CASSVNSENTIYF. The CDR3 nucleotides read TGTGCCAGCAGCGTCAATTCTGAAAACACCATATATTTT.

This chain joins TRBV11-3 and TRBJ2-3, with unresolved D. The germline V gene encodes CDR1 SGHNT and CDR2 YENEEA. CDR3 length equals 14 residues. V shed 11 bases and J shed 4 bases, with 19 bases lying between them. The CDR3 loop is CARTSGLTPDTQYF. CDR3 DNA: TGTGCCCGGACCTCCGGTCTAACACCAGATACGCAGTATTTT.

The chain uses TRBV6-2 or TRBV6-3 and TRBJ2-7; TRBD1 matches at 9 bases. From germline, CDR1 is MNHEY and CDR2 SVGEGT. This CDR3 is built from 14 residues. Unmatched junction bases numbered 7, after V lost 7 bases and J lost 3 bases. The CDR3, as DNA: TGTGCCAGCACCGGGGACAGGGAATTCTACGAGCAGTACTTC. Translated: CASTGDREFYEQYF.

V is TRBV12-3 or TRBV12-4 and J is TRBJ1-1; maybe TRBD1 (5 bases). Trimming left V 5 bases short and J 7 bases short, with 11 bases between. This CDR3 has 12 amino acids. The CDR3 bases are TGTGCCAGCAGTCGCGGGACCCTTGAAGCTTTCTTT. Its protein product is CASSRGTLEAFF.

The chain carries TRBV12-3 or TRBV12-4 and TRBJ2-3; D gene unclear. Deletions cut 0 bases from V and 7 bases from J, with 5 bases between. The CDR3 spans 12 residues. The chain's CDR3 is CASSLAKNTQYF. CDR3 sequence (DNA): TGTGCCAGCAGTTTAGCGAAGAATACGCAGTATTTT.

The V gene is TRBV24-1, the J gene TRBJ2-1, with 7 bases fitting TRBD2. The J segment lost 6 bases and the V segment lost 9 bases, leaving 13 bases of the junction unmatched. Germline lookup yields CDR1 KGHDR and CDR2 SFDVKD. The CDR3 consists of 15 residues. The CDR3 bases are TGTGCCACCGGGGGGGACTTCGGTGGGGGCAATGAGCAGTTCTTC. Translation gives CATGGDFGGGNEQFF.

This clonotype appeared a few times. The chain combines TRBV19 with TRBJ2-7; 7 bases line up with TRBD2. Germline-derived CDR1 and CDR2 are LNHDA and SQIVND (reference sequence). The CDR3 is 15 residues long. Trimming cost V 5 bases and J 0 bases; bases outside gene matches: 7. DNA of the CDR3: TGTGCCAGTAGTCTTTCACTAGCGAACTCCTACGAGCAGTACTTC. Translated, it gives CASSLSLANSYEQYF.

This clonotype was counted only a few times. The chain couples TRBV4-2 to TRBJ2-7; D call uncertain. The CDR3 sequence is 12 residues long. V dropped 1 base and J dropped 3 bases, with 4 bases sitting between them. Germline V gene lookup returns CDR1 LGHNA and CDR2 YNFKEQ. The CDR3, as DNA: TGTGCCAGCAGCCAAGGGGTCTACGAGCAGTACTTC. This sequence encodes CASSQGVYEQYF.

This clonotype was found a few times. J is TRBJ1-5 and V is TRBV4-1; no definite D call. V was shortened by 0 bases and J by 1 base, with 4 bases between the two germline ends. The CDR3 has 14 amino acids. Germline lookup yields CDR1 MGHRA and CDR2 YSYEKL. The CDR3 sequence: CASSQEDSNQPQHF. The CDR3 DNA follows: TGCGCCAGCAGCCAAGAAGACAGCAATCAGCCCCAGCATTTT.

CDR3 bases: TGTGCCAGTAGTCTCGTCCTTGGCGCGAACACTGAAGCTTTCTTT. Translating gives CASSLVLGANTEAFF. V is TRBV19 and J is TRBJ1-1; no clear D gene. With 5 bases removed from V and 1 base from J, the gap between germline ends came to 14 bases. CDR1 LNHDA and CDR2 SQIVND come from the germline V gene (reference sequence). The CDR3 spans 15 residues.

The sample holds a few counts of this clonotype. The rearrangement links TRBV4-3 to TRBJ2-2; TRBD2 matches at 15 bases. Germline trimming cut 0 bases from V and 5 bases from J; bases unmatched to any gene: 4. The CDR3 is made up of 18 amino acids. Germline CDR1 LGHNA, CDR2 YSLEER. The CDR3 spells CASSQEGLAGGFTGELFF. CDR3 sequence (DNA): TGCGCCAGCAGCCAAGAAGGACTAGCGGGAGGGTTTACCGGGGAGCTGTTTTTT.

CDR3 region: CASSQDKEGRAGYTF. The DNA for the CDR3 is TGTGCCAGCAGCCAAGATAAGGAGGGAAGGGCTGGCTACACCTTC. The chain joins TRBV4-2 to TRBJ1-2; D not certain. The CDR3 has 15 residues. V was cut by 0 bases and J by 7 bases, with 15 bases left in between. Per the germline V gene, CDR1 is LGHNA and CDR2 is YNFKEQ.

The rearrangement joins TRBV5-1 to TRBJ2-7; 9 bases match TRBD1. The V segment lost 5 bases and the J segment 7 bases; nucleotides outside the gene matches: 13. The CDR3 is 15 residues long. CDR1 and CDR2 (germline): SGHRS, YFSETQ. DNA for the CDR3: TGCGCCAGCAGGATCGAAGGACAGGGGCTCGAGGAGCAGTACTTC. As protein: CASRIEGQGLEEQYF.

This chain links TRBV12-3 or TRBV12-4 with TRBJ2-7; TRBD2 aligns across 9 bases. Unmatched junction bases numbered 7, after V lost 3 bases and J lost 7 bases. This CDR3 comprises 14 residues. CDR3 nucleotides: TGTGCCAGCAGTTTTGCGGGAGGGCCGAGGGAGCAGTACTTC. Encoded protein: CASSFAGGPREQYF.

This clonotype showed up many times. This chain links TRBV12-3 or TRBV12-4 with TRBJ2-2; D is unclear. This CDR3 is 11 amino acids long. V was cut by 6 bases and J by 5 bases, with 4 bases left in between. DNA of the CDR3: TGTGCCAGCAGCCGGACCGGGGAGCTGTTTTTT. Protein sequence: CASSRTGELFF.

The rearrangement joins TRBV12-3 or TRBV12-4 to TRBJ2-7; D unresolved. The CDR3 length is 11 residues. V gave up 2 bases and J gave up 11 bases, with 10 bases separating them. The CDR3 DNA follows: TGTGCCAGCAGTTTAAAGCTGGAGAAGTACTTC. Its protein product is CASSLKLEKYF.

The V and J genes are TRBV12-3 or TRBV12-4 and TRBJ2-2; 8 bases match TRBD1. V lost 5 bases, J lost 4 bases, and 9 bases stayed unmatched. The CDR3 runs 16 residues. The CDR3: CASSILTGDGTGELFF. Here the CDR3 DNA reads TGTGCCAGCAGTATCCTGACAGGGGATGGCACCGGGGAGCTGTTTTTT.

The V gene is TRBV7-3, the J gene TRBJ2-3, with 9 bases lining up with TRBD2. The CDR3 is 16 residues long. Unmatched junction bases numbered 8, after V lost 4 bases and J lost 3 bases. In germline, CDR1 is SGHTA, CDR2 FQGTGA. The CDR3 region has the DNA TGTGCCAGCAGCTGGTCGGGGAGCGGGGGGACAGATACGCAGTATTTT. This translates into CASSWSGSGGTDTQYF.

The CDR3 loop is CASSFSGGASDTQYF. In nucleotides, the CDR3 is TGTGCCAGCAGCTTCAGCGGGGGGGCTTCAGATACGCAGTATTTT. The V and J genes are TRBV11-2 and TRBJ2-3; 10 bases line up with TRBD2. V dropped 3 bases and J dropped 4; count of bases not matched to a gene: 4. In germline, CDR1 is SGHAT, CDR2 FQNNGV. This CDR3 has 15 amino acids.

The J gene is TRBJ2-3, the V gene TRBV21-1; the DNA was not used to check the table's D call, TRBD1. TRBV21-1 has pseudogene status. There are 17 residues in the CDR3. The CDR3, as DNA: TGTGCCAGCAGCCCCCGACGGGGACAGGGTGCGGCAGATACGCAGTATTTT. It is translated as CASSPRRGQGAADTQYF.